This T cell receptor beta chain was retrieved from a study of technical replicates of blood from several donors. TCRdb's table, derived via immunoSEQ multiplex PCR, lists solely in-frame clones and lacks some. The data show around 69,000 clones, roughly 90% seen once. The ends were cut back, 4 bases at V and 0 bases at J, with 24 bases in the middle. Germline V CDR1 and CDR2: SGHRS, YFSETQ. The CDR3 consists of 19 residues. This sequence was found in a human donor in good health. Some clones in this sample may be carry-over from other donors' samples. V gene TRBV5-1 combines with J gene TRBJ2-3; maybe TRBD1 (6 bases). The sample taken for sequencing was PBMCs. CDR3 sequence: CASSQGTTGRRLSTDTQYF. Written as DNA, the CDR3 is TGCGCCAGCAGCCAGGGGACCACGGGACGCCGTTTAAGCACAGATACGCAGTATTTT. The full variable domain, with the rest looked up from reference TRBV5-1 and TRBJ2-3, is KAGVTQTPRYLIKTRGQQVTLSCSPISGHRSVSWYQQTPGQGLQFLFEYFSETQRNKGNFPGRFSGRQFSNSRSEMNVSTLELGDSALYLCASSQGTTGRRLSTDTQYFGPGTRLTVL.